Given below is one T cell receptor beta chain in context. The CDR3 length is 14 residues. Germline V CDR1 and CDR2: SGHRS, YFSETQ. Trimming took 4 bases from V and 2 from J; bases not matched to a gene: 5. The sample originates from a study of blood T cell repertoires in COVID-19. Profiled with immunoSEQ multiplex PCR; TCRdb holds only in-frame clones, not every one. The sample contains about 180,000 clones, nearly 90% of which appear only once. In assigning cohorts, the study relied on participant-reported clinical history. The rearrangement links TRBV5-1 to TRBJ2-7; 8 nucleotides agree with TRBD1. The clonotype comes from a woman aged 40 to 49 with acute COVID-19. Source material: PBMCs or T cells enriched from blood (not recorded which). DNA for the CDR3: TGCGCCAGCAGCCTAGGGACAGGACCCTACGAGCAGTACTTC. This translates into CASSLGTGPYEQYF.